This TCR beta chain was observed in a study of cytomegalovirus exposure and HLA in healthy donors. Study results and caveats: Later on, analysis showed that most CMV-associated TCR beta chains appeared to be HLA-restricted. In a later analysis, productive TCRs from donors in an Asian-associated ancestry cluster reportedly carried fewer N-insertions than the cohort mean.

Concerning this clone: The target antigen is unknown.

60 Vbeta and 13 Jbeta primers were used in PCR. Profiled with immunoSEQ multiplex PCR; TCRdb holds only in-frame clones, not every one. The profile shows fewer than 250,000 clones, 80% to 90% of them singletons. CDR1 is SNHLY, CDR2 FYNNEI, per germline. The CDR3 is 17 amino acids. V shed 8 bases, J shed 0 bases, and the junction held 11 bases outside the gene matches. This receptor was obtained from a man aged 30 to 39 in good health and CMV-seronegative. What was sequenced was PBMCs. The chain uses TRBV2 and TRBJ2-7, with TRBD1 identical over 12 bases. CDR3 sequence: CASGGTGTGGTSYEQYF. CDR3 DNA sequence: TGTGCCAGCGGTGGCACCGGGACAGGGGGCACCTCCTACGAGCAGTACTTC. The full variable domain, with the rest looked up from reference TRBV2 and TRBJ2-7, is EPEVTQTPSHQVTQMGQEVILRCVPISNHLYFYWYRQILGQKVEFLVSFYNNEISEKSEIFDDQFSVERPDGSNFTLKIRSTKLEDSAMYFCASGGTGTGGTSYEQYFGPGTRLTVT.